One sample yielded the 8 T cell receptor beta chains listed below, sequenced in a study of blood T cell repertoires in COVID-19. This table comes from immunoSEQ multiplex PCR, and its TCRdb copy is limited to in-frame clones, with some not included. The table lists about 160,000 clones, roughly 85% of them singletons, with about 3.5% in the top ten. Sample: peripheral blood. All receptors derive from a human donor with acute or convalescent COVID-19. The donor label of this sample is uncertain.

This chain uses TRBV19 with TRBJ1-2; TRBD1 agrees at 7 bases. The CDR3 has 15 amino acids. V lost 4 bases, J lost 2 bases, and 7 bases stayed unmatched. Germline V gene sequence: CDR1 LNHDA, CDR2 SQIVND (reference sequence). The CDR3 DNA is TGTGCCAGTAGTAACCGGGACAGAGGAAACTATGGCTACACCTTC. The encoded protein is CASSNRDRGNYGYTF. Full variable domain (rest looked up from reference TRBV19 and TRBJ1-2): DGGITQSPKYLFRKEGQNVTLSCEQNLNHDAMYWYRQDPGQGLRLIYYSQIVNDFQKGDIAEGYSVSREKKESFPLTVTSAQKNPTAFYLCASSNRDRGNYGYTFGSGTRLTVV.

The CDR3: CASSIGTGAEGDTQYF. The DNA for the CDR3 is TGTGCCAGTAGTATAGGGACAGGGGCTGAAGGAGATACGCAGTATTTT. This chain connects TRBV19 to TRBJ2-3, with TRBD1 identical over 9 bases. There are 16 residues in the CDR3. The V gene's germline CDR1 is LNHDA and CDR2 SQIVND (reference sequence). The J segment lost 5 bases and the V segment lost 1 base, leaving 7 bases of the junction unmatched.

The CDR3 here is CASSVAGFNYGYTF. As DNA, the CDR3 is TGTGCCAGCAGCGTAGCGGGATTTAACTATGGCTACACCTTC. The rearrangement links TRBV9 to TRBJ1-2; D is uncertain. The germline CDR1 and CDR2 sequences are SGDLS and YYNGEE. Trimming stripped 0 bases from V and 1 base from J, with 7 bases between. This CDR3 has 14 residues.

The DNA of the CDR3 is TGTGCCAGCAGCTTAGCCCCGGGACAGGGGGCGTTAGACTCTGGAAACACCATATATTTT. As protein: CASSLAPGQGALDSGNTIYF. The rearrangement joins TRBV7-2 to TRBJ1-3; TRBD1 agrees at 12 bases. CDR1 is SGHTA and CDR2 is FQGNSA in the germline V gene. This CDR3 region has 20 residues. V shed 0 bases and J 0 bases; nucleotides not matched to a gene: 9.

The J gene is TRBJ1-2, the V gene TRBV19; D perhaps matches TRBD1 (6 bases). Germline lookup yields CDR1 LNHDA and CDR2 SQIVND (reference sequence). Trimming removed 10 bases at V and 5 bases at J, with 20 bases between. This CDR3 comprises 14 residues. The CDR3 region has the DNA TGTGCCACTTTTCAACAGGGAGGGGGATATGGCTACACCTTC. This codes for CATFQQGGGYGYTF.

The rearrangement links TRBV6-5 to TRBJ2-1; 8 nucleotides line up with TRBD1. The CDR3 contains 13 residues. The ends lost 4 bases at V and 10 bases at J; junction bases unmatched: 6. Germline loops: CDR1 MNHEY, CDR2 SVGAGI. Here the CDR3 reads CASSSGQGGEQFF. DNA of the CDR3: TGTGCCAGCAGTTCCGGACAGGGTGGGGAGCAGTTCTTC.

This chain uses TRBV5-4 with TRBJ1-1, with D unclear. The CDR3 covers 13 residues. V shed 2 bases and J shed 4 bases, with 9 bases lying between them. Per the germline V gene, CDR1 is SGHNT and CDR2 is YYREEE (reference sequence). Here the CDR3 DNA reads TGTGCCAGCAGCTTTTCGGAGGGCACTGAAGCTTTCTTT. Translated, it gives CASSFSEGTEAFF. Full variable domain (missing parts from reference TRBV5-4 and TRBJ1-1): ETGVTQSPTHLIKTRGQQVTLRCSSQSGHNTVSWYQQALGQGPQFIFQYYREEENGRGNFPPRFSGLQFPNYSSELNVNALELDDSALYLCASSFSEGTEAFFGQGTRLTVV.

The V call is TRBV9, the J call TRBJ2-7; D unclear. From germline, CDR1 is SGDLS and CDR2 YYNGEE. CDR3 size: 14 residues. The V gene lost 0 bases and the J gene lost 1 base, with 8 bases spanning the gap. The CDR3 loop reads CASSVGASSYEQYF. CDR3 in DNA: TGTGCCAGCAGCGTAGGGGCCAGTTCCTACGAGCAGTACTTC.